This TCR beta chain was sequenced in a study of T cells in Graves' hyperthyroidism and ophthalmopathy. Regarding the study as a whole: Ophthalmopathy and stable hyperthyroidism were told apart by a 13 V-J model.

Of note for this clonotype: Its antigen is still unknown. A clone one base away is much larger, so this may be a read error.

CDR3 size: 10 residues. Germline lookup yields CDR1 DFQATT and CDR2 SNEGSKA (reference sequence). RNA transcripts were the template for amplifying TCR beta CDR3 regions. Initially, a first-round RT-PCR of the TCR CDR3 employed the HTBI primer set. TCRdb passed the multiplex PCR reads through MiXCR, listing each CDR3 protein once. The data show hundreds of thousands of distinct CDR3 sequences, roughly a sixth seen once. This sequence was found in a woman aged 18 to 35 with Graves' ophthalmopathy. Source material: blood. The chain uses TRBV20-1 and TRBJ2-1; D remains ambiguous. In nucleotides, the CDR3 is TGCGGTGCCGCGGACAATGAGCAGTTCTTC. Protein product: CGAADNEQFF.